A single sample is the source of the 9 T cell receptor beta chains below, sequenced in a study of T cell repertoires in ileal Crohn's disease. Method: immunoSEQ multiplex PCR; TCRdb's copy keeps in-frame clones and lacks some. The data hold some 60,000 clones, with roughly nine tenths observed a single time. Time point in this sample: neoterminal ileum biopsy at postoperative endoscopy, about 6 months after surgery. Material: ileal tissue. Receptor source: an adult with Crohn's disease.

The J gene is TRBJ2-7, the V gene TRBV18, with 12 bases fitting TRBD2. The CDR3 runs 15 residues. V shed 5 bases, J shed 3 bases, and the junction held 5 bases outside the gene matches. From germline, CDR1 is KGHSH and CDR2 LQKENI. In nucleotides, the CDR3 is TGTGCCAGCTCAGCCCCGGGACTAGCGGGCTACGAGCAGTACTTC. Residues: CASSAPGLAGYEQYF.

This clone has only one observation. The chain has TRBV10-2 and TRBJ1-6; D unclear. V was trimmed by 7 bases and J by 10 bases, leaving 14 bases between them. CDR1 is WSHSY and CDR2 is SAAADI in the germline V gene. The CDR3 has 13 amino acids. CDR3 protein: CASNFQNSSPLHF. The CDR3 DNA sequence: TGCGCCAGCAATTTCCAGAATTCATCACCCCTCCACTTT.

The chain is built from TRBV5-6 and TRBJ1-2, with 7 bases that match TRBD1. This CDR3 contains 13 residues. Germline V gene lookup returns CDR1 SGHDT and CDR2 YYEEEE. The V segment lost 0 bases and the J segment 4 bases; nucleotides outside the gene matches: 0. The chain's CDR3 is CASSLGDSYGYTF. In DNA form, the CDR3 reads TGTGCCAGCAGCTTGGGGGACAGCTATGGCTACACCTTC.

The table lists this clone with a count of one. CDR3 sequence: CAWTTTSSYNEQFF. DNA for the CDR3: TGTGCCTGGACAACCACGAGCTCCTACAATGAGCAGTTCTTC. The rearrangement links TRBV30 to TRBJ2-1; D gene uncertain. V was shortened by 4 bases and J by 0 bases, with 10 bases between the two germline ends. CDR3 size: 14 residues. Germline CDR1 reads GTSNPN; CDR2 reads SVGIG (reference sequence).

This clone was detected once. The CDR3 DNA sequence: TGTGCCAGCAGTTACCGACAGGGCCGGAATGAAAAACTGTTTTTT. It encodes CASSYRQGRNEKLFF. V and J are TRBV6-5 and TRBJ1-4; 7 nucleotides line up with TRBD1. The J segment lost 5 bases and the V segment lost 2 bases, leaving 5 bases of the junction unmatched. CDR1 and CDR2 (germline): MNHEY, SVGAGI. The CDR3 loop spans 15 amino acids.

This clone showed up just a few times. The chain recombines TRBV5-6 with TRBJ1-1; 8 nucleotides agree with TRBD1. Germline CDR1 SGHDT, CDR2 YYEEEE. CDR3 length: 17 residues. V trimming: 1 base; J trimming: 1 base; junction bases outside the gene matches: 9. The CDR3 DNA follows: TGTGCCAGCAGCTTGTTTGGCGGGACAGGTCGGAACACTGAAGCTTTCTTT. This codes for CASSLFGGTGRNTEAFF.

This chain's CDR3 is CASRTEGSNSGNTIYF. CDR3 bases: TGTGCCAGTAGGACAGAAGGGTCCAACTCTGGAAACACCATATATTTT. The V and J genes are TRBV19 and TRBJ1-3, with D perhaps TRBD1 (5 bases). The CDR3 runs 16 residues. From germline, CDR1 is LNHDA and CDR2 SQIVND (reference sequence). The germline V and J ends were trimmed by 6 bases and 0 bases, with 15 bases remaining between them.

The J gene is TRBJ1-5, the V gene TRBV10-1, with 7 bases fitting TRBD1. Germline V gives CDR1 WNHNN, CDR2 SYGVQD (reference sequence). The junction had 6 bases not matched to a gene; V was cut back by 7 bases and J by 0 bases. CDR3 length: 15 residues. Here the CDR3 reads CASTHGQDSNQPQHF. The CDR3 DNA reads as TGCGCCAGCACCCATGGACAGGATAGCAATCAGCCCCAGCATTTT.

The gene calls are TRBV28 and TRBJ2-3; 7 bases match TRBD2. Trimming removed 8 bases from V and 5 bases from J; junction bases left unmatched: 7. The germline gives CDR1 MDHEN, CDR2 SYDVKM. The CDR3 runs to 13 residues. The CDR3 coding sequence is TGTGCCAGCGGGGCGGGGGTCGTAGATACGCAGTATTTT. Amino acids: CASGAGVVDTQYF.